A single T cell receptor beta chain is shown here with its context. The antigen is unknown. The sample is drawn from a study of early T cells in non-severe SARS-CoV-2 infection. Study overall: Chains were unpaired, as sequencing was done on bulk RNA from unsorted whole blood.

The length of the CDR3 is 17 residues. The trim removed 5 bases at V and 5 bases at J, leaving 12 bases unmatched. Germline V lookup: CDR1 SEHNR, CDR2 FQNEAQ (reference sequence). Separate cDNA molecules each had unique molecular identifiers attached to them. MiXCR was run by TCRdb on the 5' RACE reads, yielding one entry per CDR3 protein. The data show some 71,000 distinct CDR3 sequences, 11% seen once. Study-wide results and limits: Anti-spike CD8 specificities were favored by VDJdb matching, whose results missed private and CD4 specificities.

The sequence was collected from an adult who was a healthcare worker with PCR-confirmed SARS-CoV-2 infection or an uninfected control (not recorded which). Specimen: whole blood, collected at baseline. The J gene is TRBJ2-2, the V gene TRBV7-9, with TRBD2 matching over 9 bases. The CDR3 region is CASSLSLRGRGTGELFF. The CDR3 nucleotides are TGTGCCAGCAGCCTTTCTCTCCGCGGGAGGGGAACCGGGGAGCTGTTTTTT.